Here is one T cell receptor beta chain with its context. Antigen unknown. V dropped 5 bases and J dropped 2; count of bases not matched to a gene: 8. Germline CDR1 is MGHDK and CDR2 is SYGVNS. The CDR3 extends over 15 amino acids. Prior autoimmune disease or systemic immunosuppression barred patients. The record originates from a study of OX40 agonist ivuxolimab in advanced cancers. Notes on the study in general: Low levels of normalized T-cell clonal expansion also appeared in some nonresponders. No antigen was identified for the clonally expanded peripheral T cells.

Measured with immunoSEQ multiplex PCR; TCRdb has only the in-frame clones, and not every one. Of 20,000 to 25,000 clones detected, approximately 82% appear once; the ten largest clones hold around 20%. This specimen consisted of CD4+ or CD8+ T cells sorted from blood, obtained in a trial of the OX40 agonist ivuxolimab. V gene TRBV25-1 combines with J gene TRBJ2-7, with 8 nucleotides matching TRBD1. This sequence originates from an adult with an advanced solid tumor such as melanoma, head and neck, liver or kidney cancer. The CDR3 loop is CASSTDRGLTYEQYF. In nucleotides, the CDR3 is TGTGCCAGCAGTACTGACAGGGGATTGACCTACGAGCAGTACTTC.